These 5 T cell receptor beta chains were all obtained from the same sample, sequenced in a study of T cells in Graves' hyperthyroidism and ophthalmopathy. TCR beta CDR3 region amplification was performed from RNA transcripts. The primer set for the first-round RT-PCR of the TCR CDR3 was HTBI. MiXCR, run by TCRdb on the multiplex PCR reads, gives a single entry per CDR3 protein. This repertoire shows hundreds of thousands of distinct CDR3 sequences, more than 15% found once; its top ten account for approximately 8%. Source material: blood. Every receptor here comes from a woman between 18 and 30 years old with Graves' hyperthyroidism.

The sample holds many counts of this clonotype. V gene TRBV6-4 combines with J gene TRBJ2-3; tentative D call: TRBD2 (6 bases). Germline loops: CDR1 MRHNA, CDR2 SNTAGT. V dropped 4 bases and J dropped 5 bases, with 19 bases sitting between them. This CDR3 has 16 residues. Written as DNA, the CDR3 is TGTGCCAGCAGTGCCTCACTAGGGGAGGCCAAAGATACGCAGTATTTT. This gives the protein CASSASLGEAKDTQYF.

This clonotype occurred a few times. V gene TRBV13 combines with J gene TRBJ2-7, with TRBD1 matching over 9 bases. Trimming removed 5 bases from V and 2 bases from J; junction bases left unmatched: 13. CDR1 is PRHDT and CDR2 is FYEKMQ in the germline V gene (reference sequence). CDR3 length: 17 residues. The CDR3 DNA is TGTGCCAGCAGCCGGGACAGGGAAGGGGCACTGACCTACGAGCAGTACTTC. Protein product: CASSRDREGALTYEQYF.

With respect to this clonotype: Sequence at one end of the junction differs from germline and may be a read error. The CDR3 nucleotides are TGTGCCAGTAGTATAGACCGGGAGCGGCAGGGAACGTCTGAGGCCAACGTCCTGACTTTC. Encoded protein: CASSIDRERQGTSEANVLTF. This chain uses TRBV19 with TRBJ2-6; TRBD2 is a possible D gene (6 bases). Looked up from germline, CDR1 is LNHDA and CDR2 is SQIVND (reference sequence). CDR3 length equals 20 residues. The full variable domain, rest sourced from reference TRBV19 and TRBJ2-6, is DGGITQSPKYLFRKEGQNVTLSCEQNLNHDAMYWYRQDPGQGLRLIYYSQIVNDFQKGDIAEGYSVSREKKESFPLTVTSAQKNPTAFYLCASSIDRERQGTSEANVLTFGAGSRLTVL.

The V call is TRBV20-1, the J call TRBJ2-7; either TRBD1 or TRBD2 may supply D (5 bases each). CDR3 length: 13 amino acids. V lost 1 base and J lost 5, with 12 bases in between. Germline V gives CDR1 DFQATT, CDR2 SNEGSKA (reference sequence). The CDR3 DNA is TGCAGTGCTAGAGCCGGGACGGCCCACGAGCAGTACTTC. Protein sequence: CSARAGTAHEQYF.

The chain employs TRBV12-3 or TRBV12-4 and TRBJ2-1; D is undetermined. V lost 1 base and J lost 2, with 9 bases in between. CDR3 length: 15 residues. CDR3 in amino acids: CASSLVAPTYNEQFF. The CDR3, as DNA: TGTGCCAGCAGTTTAGTAGCACCAACCTACAATGAGCAGTTCTTC.